These 8 T cell receptor beta chains were all obtained from the same sample, sequenced in a study of T cell changes during pregnancy in multiple sclerosis. Data came from immunoSEQ multiplex PCR; TCRdb stores just in-frame clones and leaves some out. The sample records approximately 20,000 clones, approximately 88% being singletons. The sequencing used CD8+ T cells from peripheral blood mononuclear cells, collected after pregnancy. The receptors shown here come from a female donor in good health, enrolled as a control in a pregnancy study.

In its sample, this clone was seen a few times. V gene TRBV9 combines with J gene TRBJ2-1; 8 bases are shared with TRBD2. Germline V gene data show CDR1 as SGDLS and CDR2 as YYNGEE. The junction had 4 bases not matched to a gene; V was cut back by 4 bases and J by 7 bases. This CDR3 is 13 amino acids long. CDR3 DNA sequence: TGTGCCAGCAGCACCGGGGGGGATAATGAGCAGTTCTTC. Protein product: CASSTGGDNEQFF.

The V call is TRBV11-3, the J call TRBJ2-1; a possible D gene is TRBD2 (5 bases). Germline values: CDR1 SGHNT, CDR2 YENEEA. The CDR3 has 14 residues. V lost 0 bases to trimming and J lost 6 bases, with 9 bases between them. CDR3 nucleotides: TGTGCCAGCAGCTTAGATCAGGCGGGCAATGAGCAGTTCTTC. Translated, it gives CASSLDQAGNEQFF.

This chain joins TRBV7-9 and TRBJ2-1; D is unclear. Germline loops: CDR1 SEHNR, CDR2 FQNEAQ (reference sequence). This CDR3 contains 13 residues. The V end lost 5 bases, the J end lost 8 bases, and 13 bases lay between the germline ends. In nucleotides, the CDR3 is TGTGCCAGCAGCCAAACAGTTAAGGATGAGCAGTTCTTC. This encodes CASSQTVKDEQFF. Using reference TRBV7-9 and TRBJ2-1 for the parts outside the CDR3, the full variable domain is DTGVSQNPRHKITKRGQNVTFRCDPISEHNRLYWYRQTLGQGPEFLTYFQNEAQLEKSRLLSDRFSAERPKGSFSTLEIQRTEQGDSAMYLCASSQTVKDEQFFGPGTRLTVL.

Of note for this clone: The junction departs from the called germline gene at one end, perhaps through a read error. J is TRBJ2-5 and V is TRBV7-9; weak D call: TRBD1 (6 bases). The germline V gene has CDR1 SEHNR and CDR2 FQNEAQ (reference sequence). CDR3 length: 12 amino acids. The CDR3 nucleotides are TGTGCCAGCAGCTTACTTCAGGGGATAGAGAACTTC. Its protein product is CASSLLQGIENF. The full variable domain, its missing parts supplied by reference TRBV7-9 and TRBJ2-5, is DTGVSQNPRHKITKRGQNVTFRCDPISEHNRLYWYRQTLGQGPEFLTYFQNEAQLEKSRLLSDRFSAERPKGSFSTLEIQRTEQGDSAMYLCASSLLQGIENFGPGTRLLVL.

This clone was counted a single time. The rearrangement links TRBV7-8 to TRBJ1-1; D unresolved. The CDR3 runs 14 residues. Trimming left V 5 bases short and J 11 bases short, with 21 bases between. Germline V gives CDR1 SGHVS, CDR2 FQNEAQ. CDR3 loop: CASSQYNGEASAFF. DNA of the CDR3: TGTGCCAGCAGCCAATACAATGGGGAGGCGAGTGCTTTCTTT.

The CDR3 nucleotides are TGCGCCAGCAGCCAAGGACAGGGTGCCGGGGAGCTGTTTTTT. As protein: CASSQGQGAGELFF. The V call is TRBV4-3, the J call TRBJ2-2; 7 positions agree with TRBD1. With V trimmed by 1 base and J by 6 bases, 2 bases remained unmatched. Germline V gene data show CDR1 as LGHNA and CDR2 as YSLEER. The CDR3 is 14 residues long.

The rearrangement joins TRBV11-1 to TRBJ2-7, with 8 bases fitting TRBD1. The germline V gene has CDR1 SGHAT and CDR2 FQDESV (reference sequence). J gave up 4 bases and V 1 base, and 12 bases lay outside the gene matches. This CDR3 comprises 17 residues. The CDR3 region is CASSLVGAPGQVYEQYF. Here the CDR3 DNA reads TGTGCCAGCAGCTTAGTTGGGGCACCGGGACAGGTATACGAGCAGTACTTC.

This clone was detected once. The chain joins TRBV6-6 to TRBJ1-5, with D hard to call. This CDR3 is 12 amino acids long. Trimming took 7 bases from V and 3 from J, leaving 7 bases between them. CDR1 MNHNY and CDR2 SVGAGI come from the germline V gene (reference sequence). DNA for the CDR3: TGTGCCAGCACGGGGTACAATCAGCCCCAGCATTTT. As protein: CASTGYNQPQHF.